These 28 T cell receptor beta chains were all obtained from the same sample, sequenced in a study of cytomegalovirus exposure and HLA in healthy donors. The PCR had 60 Vbeta and 13 Jbeta primers. The table came from immunoSEQ multiplex PCR; TCRdb's copy has only in-frame clones and leaves some out. The repertoire holds 85,000 to 100,000 clones, with 55% to 65% as singletons. The specimen was PBMCs. The receptors here all came from a human donor in good health.

J is TRBJ1-1 and V is TRBV5-1, with 8 bases identical to TRBD1. Germline V CDR1 and CDR2: SGHRS, YFSETQ. This CDR3 region has 15 residues. The V and J ends lost 0 bases and 1 base, in that order; junction bases with no gene match: 2. For the CDR3, the DNA is TGCGCCAGCAGCTTGGGTGACAGGGGGAACACTGAAGCTTTCTTT. Translating it yields CASSLGDRGNTEAFF.

The V call is TRBV11-2, the J call TRBJ2-7, with 7 positions matching TRBD1. V shed 2 bases, J shed 2 bases, and the junction held 6 bases outside the gene matches. The germline V gene encodes CDR1 SGHAT and CDR2 FQNNGV. This CDR3 is 15 amino acids long. Here the CDR3 reads CASSLHGQVAYEQYF. The CDR3 nucleotides are TGTGCCAGCAGCTTACACGGACAGGTCGCCTACGAGCAGTACTTC.

The rearrangement joins TRBV6-6 to TRBJ2-5; 10 bases fit TRBD2. Germline CDR1 and CDR2: MNHNY and SVGAGI (reference sequence). The CDR3 totals 16 residues. Unmatched junction bases numbered 6, after V lost 4 bases and J lost 1 base. CDR3 sequence reads: CASSSVAGGIQETQYF. The CDR3 DNA reads TGTGCCAGCAGTTCAGTAGCGGGGGGCATCCAAGAGACCCAGTACTTC.

The rearrangement joins TRBV7-2 to TRBJ2-3; 7 bases align to TRBD2. CDR1 is SGHTA and CDR2 is FQGNSA in the germline V gene. V shed 3 bases and J 6 bases; nucleotides not matched to a gene: 6. The CDR3 runs 14 residues. The CDR3 nucleotides read TGTGCCAGCAGCTTCAATGGGAGGGTGGATACGCAGTATTTT. Its protein is CASSFNGRVDTQYF.

This chain connects TRBV9 to TRBJ2-2; D possibly corresponds to TRBD1 (6 bases). From germline, CDR1 is SGDLS and CDR2 YYNGEE. The CDR3 covers 15 residues. V shed 4 bases and J shed 4 bases, with 14 bases lying between them. DNA for the CDR3: TGTGCCAGCAGCCTAACAGGGTACATCACCGGGGAGCTGTTTTTT. The encoded protein is CASSLTGYITGELFF.

The V call is TRBV6-5, the J call TRBJ2-7; 7 bases line up with TRBD1. Germline V CDR1 and CDR2: MNHEY, SVGAGI. V dropped 8 bases and J dropped 3; count of bases not matched to a gene: 7. The CDR3 length is 13 residues. The CDR3 DNA sequence: TGTGCCAGCGCGACAGGGAACAGCTACGAGCAGTACTTC. Translated, it gives CASATGNSYEQYF.

This clone was counted a few times. Different DNA sequences within this sample yield the same CDR3. The CDR3 reads CASSLNGGDSYNEQFF. The CDR3 nucleotides read TGTGCCAGCAGCTTAAATGGCGGGGACTCCTACAATGAGCAGTTCTTC. The chain joins TRBV7-3 to TRBJ2-1, with D maybe TRBD2 (6 bases). With 1 base removed from V and 0 bases from J, the gap between germline ends came to 10 bases. Looked up from germline, CDR1 is SGHTA and CDR2 is FQGTGA. This CDR3 is 16 amino acids long.

This clone has only one observation. The CDR3 here is CASSFYLGAEELFF. CDR3 in DNA: TGTGCCAGCAGCTTTTATCTGGGGGCTGAGGAGCTGTTTTTT. The gene calls are TRBV5-4 and TRBJ2-2; TRBD1 is a possible D gene (6 bases). The CDR3 contains 14 residues. Trimming removed 2 bases at V and 10 bases at J, with 15 bases between. Germline assignment: CDR1 SGHNT and CDR2 YYREEE (reference sequence).

This rearrangement joins TRBV19 to TRBJ1-5, with D possibly matching TRBD1 (5 bases). The CDR3 length is 14 residues. With 2 bases removed from V and 5 bases from J, the gap between germline ends came to 10 bases. Germline-derived CDR1 and CDR2 are LNHDA and SQIVND (reference sequence). Here the CDR3 DNA reads TGTGCCAGTAGTATAAGAAGGGGTGATCAGCCCCAGCATTTT. It encodes CASSIRRGDQPQHF.

The chain links TRBV5-8 to TRBJ2-5; D is possibly TRBD2 (7 bases). The germline CDR1 and CDR2 sequences are SGHTS and YDEGEE. CDR3 size: 14 residues. Trimming removed 3 bases at V and 3 bases at J, with 12 bases between. The CDR3 protein is CASSSQGTKETQYF. The CDR3, as DNA: TGTGCCAGCAGCTCCCAGGGGACTAAAGAGACCCAGTACTTC.

The rearrangement links TRBV4-3 to TRBJ1-2; 7 positions agree with TRBD1. Unmatched junction bases numbered 9, after V lost 4 bases and J lost 10 bases. Germline-derived CDR1 and CDR2 are LGHNA and YSLEER. The CDR3 runs 13 residues. Here the CDR3 reads CASSLETGTDYTF. The CDR3 coding sequence is TGCGCCAGCAGCCTTGAGACAGGGACAGACTACACCTTC.

The CDR3 protein is CASSEQFGYTF. CDR3 bases: TGTGCCAGTAGCGAACAGTTCGGCTACACCTTC. The V and J genes are TRBV19 and TRBJ1-2; D remains unclear. The CDR3 loop spans 11 amino acids. Between the trimmed V and J ends, which lost 6 bases and 8 bases, there was a span of 10 bases. The germline V gene encodes CDR1 LNHDA and CDR2 SQIVND (reference sequence).

The chain recombines TRBV7-2 with TRBJ2-3, with D possibly matching TRBD1 (6 bases). The CDR3 totals 16 residues. Per the germline V gene, CDR1 is SGHTA and CDR2 is FQGNSA. V gave up 2 bases and J gave up 2 bases, with 14 bases separating them. CDR3 sequence reads: CASSLYGQGNTDTQYF. The DNA for the CDR3 is TGTGCCAGCAGCTTATACGGTCAGGGGAACACAGATACGCAGTATTTT.

In this sample, this clone turned up a few times. The chain is built from TRBV9 and TRBJ1-2; the match to TRBD1 covers 7 bases. Germline-derived CDR1 and CDR2 are SGDLS and YYNGEE. There are 14 residues in the CDR3. The V and J ends lost 4 bases and 4 bases, in that order; junction bases with no gene match: 7. The CDR3 sequence is CASSPGQHVYGYTF. The CDR3 nucleotides are TGTGCCAGCAGCCCGGGACAGCATGTCTATGGCTACACCTTC.

This chain connects TRBV7-9 to TRBJ2-7; 9 nucleotides agree with TRBD1. The J segment lost 4 bases and the V segment lost 5 bases, leaving 12 bases of the junction unmatched. CDR1 and CDR2 (germline): SEHNR, FQNEAQ (reference sequence). CDR3 length equals 16 residues. CDR3 DNA sequence: TGTGCCAGCAGCCCCCCGACAGGGGGGAATCTTTACGAGCAGTACTTC. This translates into CASSPPTGGNLYEQYF.

The chain couples TRBV11-3 to TRBJ1-4; 9 bases fit TRBD1. J lost 7 bases, V lost 0 bases, and 6 bases had no gene match. The V gene's germline CDR1 is SGHNT and CDR2 YENEEA. CDR3 length equals 16 residues. Here the CDR3 reads CASSLDETGGCEKLFF. CDR3 bases: TGTGCCAGCAGCTTAGATGAGACAGGGGGTTGTGAAAAACTGTTTTTT.

The V call is TRBV29-1, the J call TRBJ1-1; TRBD1 agrees at 7 bases. CDR3 size: 12 residues. Germline V gene sequence: CDR1 SQVTM, CDR2 ANQGSEA. V shed 3 bases, J shed 4 bases, and the junction held 2 bases outside the gene matches. The CDR3 DNA sequence: TGCAGCGTTGACGCAGGGGGCACTGAAGCTTTCTTT. Protein product: CSVDAGGTEAFF.

V gene TRBV9 combines with J gene TRBJ2-1, with D maybe TRBD1 (5 bases). The germline CDR1 and CDR2 sequences are SGDLS and YYNGEE. Deletions cut 0 bases from V and 5 bases from J, with 15 bases between. CDR3 length equals 16 residues. CDR3 in amino acids: CASSVAVTANDNEQFF. DNA for the CDR3: TGTGCCAGCAGCGTAGCGGTGACAGCGAACGACAATGAGCAGTTCTTC.

In its sample, this clone was seen a few times. This chain joins TRBV5-4 and TRBJ2-3; 8 bases are a match to TRBD2. CDR3 length equals 15 residues. J was trimmed by 1 base and V by 2 bases; bases with no gene match: 3. The germline CDR1 and CDR2 sequences are SGHNT and YYREEE (reference sequence). The CDR3: CASSLPGLGTDTQYF. The CDR3 DNA reads as TGTGCCAGCAGCTTACCGGGACTAGGCACAGATACGCAGTATTTT.

This clone appeared a few times. The chain carries TRBV5-4 and TRBJ1-1; TRBD1 might be the D (6 bases). The CDR3 covers 14 residues. CDR1 and CDR2 from the germline V gene are SGHNT and YYREEE (reference sequence). Trimming cost V 0 bases and J 1 base, with 7 bases left between them. In nucleotides, the CDR3 is TGTGCCAGCAGCTTGGACAGGGCGAACACTGAAGCTTTCTTT. This gives the protein CASSLDRANTEAFF.

The chain is built from TRBV7-9 and TRBJ1-5; the D is unclear. V lost 5 bases, J lost 0 bases, and 11 bases lay in between. This CDR3 is built from 15 residues. Germline assignment: CDR1 SEHNR and CDR2 FQNEAQ (reference sequence). Here the CDR3 DNA reads TGTGCCAGCAGCCCTAGCGTGAATAGCAATCAGCCCCAGCATTTT. It translates to CASSPSVNSNQPQHF.

The V and J genes are TRBV5-1 and TRBJ1-3; 7 bases are a match to TRBD1. CDR3 length: 16 amino acids. Trimming removed 6 bases from V and 0 bases from J; junction bases left unmatched: 9. Germline-derived CDR1 and CDR2 are SGHRS and YFSETQ. The CDR3 nucleotides are TGCGCCAGCACCCAAACAGGGGTTTTCTCTGGAAACACCATATATTTT. It translates to CASTQTGVFSGNTIYF.

This chain links TRBV7-3 with TRBJ2-5; 7 nucleotides agree with TRBD1. Germline assignment: CDR1 SGHTA and CDR2 FQGTGA. The V gene end was trimmed by 5 bases and the J gene end by 1 base; junction bases not matched to a gene: 7. The CDR3 spans 15 residues. The CDR3 bases are TGTGCCAGCAGCCACCCCCGGGACAGCCAAGAGACCCAGTACTTC. Amino acid sequence: CASSHPRDSQETQYF.

V usage is TRBV14 and J usage is TRBJ1-1, with a possible D match to TRBD1 (6 bases). CDR3 length equals 17 residues. Germline loops: CDR1 SGHDN, CDR2 FVKESK. V was clipped by 4 bases and J by 1 base, with 19 bases between them. The CDR3 here is CASSPGTPTPRNTEAFF. The CDR3 coding sequence is TGTGCCAGCAGCCCCGGGACACCAACCCCGAGGAACACTGAAGCTTTCTTT.

This clone was observed a few times. The chain carries TRBV5-8 and TRBJ1-4; 8 nucleotides agree with TRBD1. Germline trimming cut 2 bases from V and 8 bases from J; bases unmatched to any gene: 8. The CDR3 runs 15 residues. Looked up from germline, CDR1 is SGHTS and CDR2 is YDEGEE. The CDR3 is CASSLLAGGWEKLFF. The CDR3, as DNA: TGTGCCAGCAGCTTATTGGCAGGGGGCTGGGAAAAACTGTTTTTT.

The gene calls are TRBV5-1 and TRBJ2-5; 7 positions agree with TRBD2. Looked up from germline, CDR1 is SGHRS and CDR2 is YFSETQ. The CDR3 loop spans 14 amino acids. After removal of 4 bases from V and 4 bases from J, the junction contained 7 bases not matched to a gene. CDR3 in DNA: TGCGCCAGCAGCCGGGGGGAGTTAGGAGAGACCCAGTACTTC. As protein: CASSRGELGETQYF.

This sequence joins TRBV27 and TRBJ2-7, with 8 bases lining up with TRBD1. The V gene's germline CDR1 is MNHEY and CDR2 SMNVEV (reference sequence). V lost 5 bases to trimming and J lost 5 bases; unmatched junction nucleotides: 11. The CDR3 is 15 amino acids. The CDR3 DNA reads TGTGCCAGCAGTCCACTGGGGCAGGGGGCCCACGAGCAGTACTTC. Protein: CASSPLGQGAHEQYF.

CDR3 amino acids: CAWSWAPDTEAFF. DNA for the CDR3: TGTGCCTGGAGTTGGGCCCCCGACACTGAAGCTTTCTTT. The J gene is TRBJ1-1, the V gene TRBV30, with D unresolved. V was cut by 2 bases and J by 3 bases, with 10 bases left in between. Looked up from germline, CDR1 is GTSNPN and CDR2 is SVGIG (reference sequence). The CDR3 has 13 amino acids.